Following are 23 T cell receptor beta chains from one sample sequenced in a study of T-cell memory formation after mild COVID-19. Using its own MiXCR run on the 5' RACE reads, TCRdb lists one record per CDR3 protein. The sample lists 550,000 to 700,000 distinct CDR3 sequences, roughly 18% seen once, with about 12% in the top ten. The sequenced sample was PBMCs or a T cell subset sorted from them (not recorded which). These receptors all stem from an adult woman who had mild COVID-19 (a few samples of this study predate the infection). Cell type and time point are not known.

The chain uses TRBV5-1 and TRBJ2-2; D unresolved. Trimming shortened V by 3 bases and J by 5 bases, and 11 bases separated the two germline ends. The CDR3 is 14 amino acids. Germline V lookup: CDR1 SGHRS, CDR2 YFSETQ. The CDR3 loop is CASSSAVGTGELFF. CDR3 nucleotides: TGCGCCAGCAGCTCGGCCGTGGGGACCGGGGAGCTGTTTTTT.

The rearrangement links TRBV20-1 to TRBJ1-3, with no clear D. The V and J ends lost 2 bases and 0 bases respectively, with 17 bases between them. CDR1 is DFQATT, CDR2 SNEGSKA, per germline (reference sequence). The CDR3 has 17 residues. This CDR3 reads CSARPRIWGVSGNTIYF. As DNA, the CDR3 is TGCAGTGCTAGACCACGAATCTGGGGAGTCTCTGGAAACACCATATATTTT.

This chain connects TRBV11-2 to TRBJ2-7; either TRBD1 or TRBD2 may supply D (5 bases each). The CDR3 is 14 amino acids. CDR1 and CDR2 from the germline V gene are SGHAT and FQNNGV. V lost 5 bases to trimming and J lost 3 bases, with 14 bases between them. CDR3 loop: CASSIIRDGYEQYF. CDR3 nucleotides: TGTGCCAGCAGCATTATCCGGGACGGCTACGAGCAGTACTTC. The complete variable domain, with remaining parts taken from reference TRBV11-2 and TRBJ2-7, reads EAGVAQSPRYKIIEKRQSVAFWCNPISGHATLYWYQQILGQGPKLLIQFQNNGVVDDSQLPKDRFSAERLKGVDSTLKIQPAKLEDSAVYLCASSIIRDGYEQYFGPGTRLTVT.

This clonotype was observed a few times. Here the CDR3 reads CASSGTGREAPFQPQHF. The DNA of the CDR3 is TGTGCCAGCAGCGGGACAGGGAGGGAGGCCCCATTCCAGCCCCAGCATTTT. This sequence joins TRBV6-5 and TRBJ1-5, with 9 bases identical to TRBD1. This CDR3 region has 17 residues. Trimming cost V 6 bases and J 7 bases; bases outside gene matches: 16. In germline, CDR1 is MNHEY, CDR2 SVGAGI.

This clonotype has more than one count but fewer than ten. This sequence joins TRBV20-1 and TRBJ1-5; tentatively, D is TRBD1 (6 bases). Germline V gives CDR1 DFQATT, CDR2 SNEGSKA (reference sequence). V dropped 0 bases and J dropped 6 bases, with 12 bases sitting between them. CDR3 length equals 14 residues. The CDR3 loop is CSARDTEGGQPQHF. CDR3 in DNA: TGCAGTGCTAGAGATACGGAGGGGGGTCAGCCCCAGCATTTT.

This clonotype was counted a few times. The chain links TRBV4-3 to TRBJ1-5, with D possibly matching TRBD1 (5 bases). The CDR3 is 17 residues long. V was shortened by 0 bases and J by 1 base, with 13 bases between the two germline ends. The germline CDR1 and CDR2 sequences are LGHNA and YSLEER. In nucleotides, the CDR3 is TGCGCCAGCAGCCAAGATGGGCCGGGACTGAGCAATCAGCCCCAGCATTTT. Amino acid sequence: CASSQDGPGLSNQPQHF.

The chain has TRBV11-2 and TRBJ2-5, with a possible D match to TRBD2 (6 bases). From germline, CDR1 is SGHAT and CDR2 FQNNGV. V was trimmed by 1 base and J by 3 bases, leaving 27 bases between them. The CDR3 is 20 amino acids. The CDR3 DNA sequence: TGTGCCAGCAGCTTAGTAGGGGTGCTTTATAGGCCGGGAGAGAAAGAGACCCAGTACTTC. As protein: CASSLVGVLYRPGEKETQYF.

Only a few counts were recorded for this clonotype. At one end the junction does not follow the germline gene, possibly because of a read error. This sequence joins TRBV7-3 and TRBJ2-2; 9 nucleotides agree with TRBD1. The length of the CDR3 is 16 residues. Looked up from germline, CDR1 is SGHTA and CDR2 is FQGTGA. CDR3 in amino acids: CASSLTTGGLAGELFF. The CDR3 nucleotides are TGTGCCAGCAGTTTAACGACAGGGGGGTTGGCCGGGGAGCTGTTTTTT.

This clonotype was detected only a few times. The chain joins TRBV7-9 to TRBJ2-7, with a possible D match to TRBD1 (6 bases). Germline loops: CDR1 SEHNR, CDR2 FQNEAQ (reference sequence). The CDR3 contains 13 residues. V shed 5 bases and J shed 5 bases, with 13 bases lying between them. DNA of the CDR3: TGTGCCAGCAGCCACAGGGTCGGCAACGAGCAGTACTTC. The encoded protein is CASSHRVGNEQYF. Using reference TRBV7-9 and TRBJ2-7 for the parts outside the CDR3, the full variable domain is DTGVSQNPRHKITKRGQNVTFRCDPISEHNRLYWYRQTLGQGPEFLTYFQNEAQLEKSRLLSDRFSAERPKGSFSTLEIQRTEQGDSAMYLCASSHRVGNEQYFGPGTRLTVT.

V gene TRBV6-2 or TRBV6-3 combines with J gene TRBJ1-5; D is unresolved. The germline V gene has CDR1 MNHEY and CDR2 SVGEGT. Trimming shortened V by 4 bases and J by 7 bases, and 11 bases separated the two germline ends. The CDR3 contains 13 residues. CDR3 bases: TGTGCCAGCAGTTTCGAGAGGGCACAGCCCCAGCATTTT. Translation gives CASSFERAQPQHF.

This clonotype was counted between two and nine times. The V and J genes are TRBV4-3 and TRBJ2-2; 7 bases align to TRBD1. Germline V gene data show CDR1 as LGHNA and CDR2 as YSLEER. The CDR3 is 18 residues long. V dropped 4 bases and J dropped 1; count of bases not matched to a gene: 12. The DNA of the CDR3 is TGCGCCAGCAGCCGAAGCTTAGGGGGCGTAGGGAACACCGGGGAGCTGTTTTTT. It specifies CASSRSLGGVGNTGELFF.

This clonotype was counted a few times. The chain links TRBV30 to TRBJ2-7, with D possibly matching TRBD2 (5 bases). The germline V and J ends were trimmed by 6 bases and 3 bases, with 12 bases remaining between them. The CDR3 totals 12 residues. Germline CDR1 and CDR2: GTSNPN and SVGIG (reference sequence). In nucleotides, the CDR3 is TGTGCCTGCCGAGGGAGCCTCTACGAGCAGTACTTC. Residues: CACRGSLYEQYF.

This clonotype was seen only a few times. V usage is TRBV11-2 and J usage is TRBJ2-7; 9 nucleotides line up with TRBD2. The CDR3 runs 13 residues. CDR1 and CDR2 (germline): SGHAT, FQNNGV. The V and J ends lost 5 bases and 5 bases, in that order; junction bases with no gene match: 4. The CDR3 sequence: CASSPGTSNEQYF. DNA for the CDR3: TGTGCCAGCAGCCCAGGGACTAGCAACGAGCAGTACTTC.

This CDR3 is CASSLGLAPKAFF. CDR3 DNA: TGTGCCAGCAGCCTCGGACTGGCTCCGAAGGCTTTCTTT. The chain employs TRBV13 and TRBJ1-1, with D uncertain. V lost 5 bases and J lost 11, with 18 bases in between. The germline gives CDR1 PRHDT, CDR2 FYEKMQ (reference sequence). This CDR3 has 13 amino acids.

This clonotype was seen ten or more times. V gene TRBV29-1 combines with J gene TRBJ2-3; 12 positions agree with TRBD2. J gave up 3 bases and V 4 bases, and 8 bases lay outside the gene matches. Germline V lookup: CDR1 SQVTM, CDR2 ANQGSEA. The CDR3 totals 16 residues. Here the CDR3 reads CSVGQTSGSWTDTQYF. The CDR3 DNA reads TGCAGCGTTGGACAGACTAGCGGGAGCTGGACAGATACGCAGTATTTT.

This sequence joins TRBV5-6 and TRBJ2-6; unclear D gene. V gave up 0 bases and J gave up 0 bases, with 13 bases separating them. The CDR3 has 18 amino acids. In germline, CDR1 is SGHDT, CDR2 YYEEEE. DNA for the CDR3: TGTGCCAGCAGCTTGGGACCCCCCCACGACTCTGGGGCCAACGTCCTGACTTTC. Protein product: CASSLGPPHDSGANVLTF. The variable domain in full, with the rest retrieved from reference TRBV5-6 and TRBJ2-6, is DAGVTQSPTHLIKTRGQQVTLRCSPKSGHDTVSWYQQALGQGPQFIFQYYEEEERQRGNFPDRFSGHQFPNYSSELNVNALLLGDSALYLCASSLGPPHDSGANVLTFGAGSRLTVL.

This clonotype has only a few counts. This rearrangement joins TRBV3-1 to TRBJ2-7, with D unresolved. Germline V CDR1 and CDR2: LGHDT, YNNKEL (reference sequence). The V and J ends lost 7 bases and 8 bases respectively, with 15 bases between them. The CDR3 is 12 amino acids. The DNA for the CDR3 is TGTGCCAGCAACCTTTCCCCCGGGCAGCAGTACTTC. Residues: CASNLSPGQQYF.

This sequence joins TRBV6-4 and TRBJ2-1; 7 bases map to TRBD2. Germline V CDR1 and CDR2: MRHNA, SNTAGT. This CDR3 is built from 15 residues. Trimming removed 3 bases from V and 2 bases from J; junction bases left unmatched: 4. The CDR3 coding sequence is TGTGCCAGCAGTGAAGCGGGGCGGACCTACAATGAGCAGTTCTTC. Its translation is CASSEAGRTYNEQFF.

This clonotype was picked up a small number of times. This chain joins TRBV7-8 and TRBJ1-1; a possible D gene is TRBD1 (6 bases). The V end was cut by 1 base, the J end by 3 bases, with 9 bases between. Germline V lookup: CDR1 SGHVS, CDR2 FQNEAQ. This CDR3 spans 14 amino acids. The CDR3 sequence: CASSLDQGHTEAFF. The CDR3 DNA follows: TGTGCCAGCAGCTTAGATCAGGGGCACACTGAAGCTTTCTTT.

The V gene is TRBV19, the J gene TRBJ1-4; 8 nucleotides align to TRBD1. This CDR3 has 15 residues. V gave up 7 bases and J gave up 8 bases; unmatched junction bases: 12. CDR1 LNHDA and CDR2 SQIVND come from the germline V gene (reference sequence). CDR3 amino acids: CASTPQTGAGEKLFF. The CDR3, as DNA: TGTGCCAGTACCCCACAGACAGGGGCGGGAGAAAAACTGTTTTTT.

V gene TRBV19 combines with J gene TRBJ2-3; unclear D gene. Germline V gives CDR1 LNHDA, CDR2 SQIVND (reference sequence). CDR3 length: 15 amino acids. Trimming left V 5 bases short and J 4 bases short, with 16 bases between. CDR3 sequence (DNA): TGTGCCAGTAGTGTCGCAGGTTGGGCGGCAGATACGCAGTATTTT. Its translation: CASSVAGWAADTQYF.

This clonotype has more than one count but fewer than ten. The V gene is TRBV20-1, the J gene TRBJ2-5; D unclear. Trimming cost V 0 bases and J 1 base, with 12 bases left between them. Germline-derived CDR1 and CDR2 are DFQATT and SNEGSKA (reference sequence). The CDR3 runs to 15 residues. The CDR3 spells CSARDVVRVQETQYF. CDR3 sequence (DNA): TGCAGTGCTAGAGATGTGGTCAGAGTCCAAGAGACCCAGTACTTC.

The chain's CDR3 is CATSRDRGDSHEQYF. The CDR3 DNA follows: TGTGCCACCAGCAGAGATCGCGGGGATTCCCACGAGCAGTACTTC. V usage is TRBV15 and J usage is TRBJ2-7; tentative D call: TRBD2 (6 bases). This CDR3 is built from 15 residues. The V end lost 0 bases, the J end lost 5 bases, and 14 bases lay between the germline ends. Germline CDR1 reads LNHNV; CDR2 reads YYDKDF (reference sequence).